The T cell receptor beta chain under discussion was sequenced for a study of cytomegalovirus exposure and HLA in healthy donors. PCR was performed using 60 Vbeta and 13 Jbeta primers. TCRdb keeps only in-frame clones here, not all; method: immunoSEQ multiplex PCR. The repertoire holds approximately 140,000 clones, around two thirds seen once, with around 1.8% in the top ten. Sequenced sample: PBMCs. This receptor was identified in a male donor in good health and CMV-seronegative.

The CDR3 bases are TGTGCCAGCAGCGTAGTGGGGGGGGAGCAAACCCTCCACTTT. Its protein product is CASSVVGGEQTLHF. The gene calls are TRBV9 and TRBJ1-6, with D maybe TRBD1 (5 bases). Trimming took off 0 bases at V and 14 bases at J, with 15 bases between the two ends. The CDR3 has 14 amino acids. The germline gives CDR1 SGDLS, CDR2 YYNGEE.